The source of this T cell receptor (beta chain) is a study of T cell repertoires in cytomegalovirus infection (dated by TCRdb to between 2019 and 2020). At the level of the whole study: Because public TCR beta signatures pointed to carriage of CMV infection together with the matching HLA type, the HLA type of each donor mattered for the analysis.

Sequencing took place on an Illumina HiSeq 1500. TCRdb reworked the public reads: Q25 trimming with fastp, MiXCR clone assembly, productive beta chains retained. Every entry covers one CDR3 protein and lists the most common genes and DNA from its rows. This sample has about 150,000 distinct CDR3 sequences in its table, and less than 25% of those were observed once. Approximately 11% of the sample belongs to the ten largest clones. Paper-wide results and their limitations: The ex vivo response was dominated by HLA-C-restricted CMV-specific TCR beta clonotypes, which also provided the single most frequent clonotype in two of eight donors. In both this cohort and an independent roughly 400-donor cohort, the cumulative frequency of public TCR beta family members distinguished carriers of CMV infection plus the relevant HLA type.

This clonotype turned up a few times. Its antigen is not yet known. No quality values exist for individual bases; no much larger clone is one base distant. The CDR3 covers 13 residues, taking in both the cysteine and the phenylalanine. Just the 39-base CDR3 DNA is kept, in frame starting at base 1. V and J lose 6 bases and 2 bases, and a span of 12 bases separates them. Via the germline V gene, CDR1 is SQVTM and CDR2 ANQGSEA. In this chain, TRBV29-1 is recombined with TRBJ2-3; the D gene is unclear. The receptor was isolated from a human donor in good health (CMV status not recorded). Some clones in this sample may be carry-over from other donors' samples. The sequenced sample consisted of PBMCs. The nucleotide sequence is given as TGCAGCGTACGGACGGTTAACACAGATACGCAGTATTTT. This yields the protein CSVRTVNTDTQYF.